The rows below give T cell receptor beta chains drawn from one sample of a study of shared clonotypes between healthy human individuals. TCRdb's copy holds only in-frame clones and misses some; the assay was immunoSEQ multiplex PCR. The table has 650,000 to 700,000 clones, 80% to 95% seen once. The specimen was memory CD8+ T cells from PBMCs. The origin of the receptors is a man younger than 30 in good health. Some clones in this sample may be carry-over from other donors' samples. Each CDR3 is given with its conserved first and last residue. Each record gives: V gene, clone size, D gene, J gene, CDR3 protein, CDR3 DNA. A D gene is named only where the DNA matches it firmly. The size of a clone is reported for some rows only, either as once, few or many, or as a class for expanded clones.

TRBV5-8	NA	NA	TRBJ2-7	CASRGRPGVNYEQYF	TGTGCCAGCAGAGGGCGGCCGGGAGTAAATTACGAGCAGTACTTC
TRBV4-1	NA	TRBD1	TRBJ2-7	CASSQDRDRGLYEQYF	TGCGCCAGCAGCCAAGATCGAGACAGGGGGCTGTACGAGCAGTACTTC
TRBV9	once	TRBD1	TRBJ2-3	CASAGTGRSGDTQYF	TGTGCCAGCGCCGGGACAGGGCGGAGCGGAGATACGCAGTATTTT
TRBV5-8	NA	NA	TRBJ1-1	CASSLLYTENTEAFF	TGTGCCAGCAGCTTACTCTATACAGAGAACACTGAAGCTTTCTTT
TRBV4-1	NA	NA	TRBJ2-7	CASSQDRRGTFYEQYF	TGCGCCAGCAGCCAAGATCGACGCGGGACCTTCTACGAGCAGTACTTC
TRBV29-1	once	TRBD2	TRBJ2-1	CSGLGLAGGPSYNEQFF	TGCAGCGGCCTAGGGTTGGCGGGAGGACCCTCCTACAATGAGCAGTTCTTC
TRBV29-1	NA	TRBD1	TRBJ2-1	CSATGGASFNEQFF	TGCAGCGCTACAGGGGGCGCTTCTTTCAATGAGCAGTTCTTC
TRBV7-9	NA	NA	TRBJ2-7	CASSKNRDYEQYF	TGTGCCAGCAGCAAAAACAGGGACTACGAGCAGTACTTC
TRBV6-6	once	TRBD1	TRBJ2-2	CASPGTGNTGELFF	TGTGCCAGTCCCGGGACAGGTAACACCGGGGAGCTGTTTTTT
TRBV27	few	NA	TRBJ1-1	CASSAGNTEAFF	TGTGCCAGCAGTGCGGGGAACACTGAAGCTTTCTTT
TRBV28	few	NA	TRBJ1-5	CASSLYRYRGEPQHF	TGTGCCAGCAGTCTATACAGGTATCGGGGGGAGCCCCAGCATTTT
TRBV11-2	NA	NA	TRBJ1-5	CASSLGRTAPQHF	TGTGCCAGCAGCTTAGGGAGGACAGCCCCCCAGCATTTT
TRBV7-9	NA	NA	TRBJ2-1	CASSFQGEQFF	TGTGCCAGCAGCTTCCAAGGGGAGCAGTTCTTC
TRBV7-2	NA	NA	TRBJ2-7	CASSPTGGSYEQYF	TGTGCCAGCAGCCCGACGGGCGGCAGCTACGAGCAGTACTTC
TRBV27	NA	NA	TRBJ2-1	CASSLRDASYNEQFF	TGTGCCAGCAGTTTAAGAGACGCCTCCTACAATGAGCAGTTCTTC
TRBV7-9	NA	TRBD1	TRBJ2-7	CASSPRDRNDYEQYF	TGTGCCAGCAGCCCACGGGACAGGAACGACTACGAGCAGTACTTC
TRBV5-1	NA	TRBD2	TRBJ2-7	CASSRGTSGYEQYF	TGCGCCAGCAGCAGAGGGACTAGCGGCTACGAGCAGTACTTC
TRBV27	NA	NA	TRBJ2-3	CASSLWSTDTQYF	TGTGCCAGCAGTTTATGGTCGACAGATACGCAGTATTTT
TRBV27	NA	TRBD1	TRBJ2-7	CASSLLPGQGVDEQYF	TGTGCCAGCAGTTTGCTCCCAGGACAGGGGGTTGACGAGCAGTACTTC
TRBV5-6	NA	TRBD2	TRBJ2-1	CASSFSLAGSYNEQFF	TGTGCCAGCAGCTTTTCCTTAGCGGGGTCCTACAATGAGCAGTTCTTC
TRBV7-9	NA	NA	TRBJ1-5	CASSSLPDQPQHF	TGTGCCAGCAGCTCCCTGCCTGATCAGCCCCAGCATTTT
TRBV15	once	NA	TRBJ2-6	CATSPQGSPSGANVLTF	TGTGCCACCAGCCCTCAGGGTTCCCCATCTGGGGCCAACGTCCTGACTTTC
TRBV28	few	NA	TRBJ1-5	CASSQAPAQPQHF	TGTGCCAGCTCTCAGGCTCCGGCTCAGCCCCAGCATTTT
TRBV29-1	NA	NA	TRBJ2-3	CSVAPRDPSTDTQYF	TGCAGCGTTGCGCCCCGGGACCCTTCCACAGATACGCAGTATTTT
TRBV7-2	NA	NA	TRBJ2-2	CASSFVGNTGELFF	TGTGCCAGCAGCTTTGTAGGGAACACCGGGGAGCTGTTTTTT
TRBV9	NA	TRBD2	TRBJ2-3	CASSGSGVPMDTQYF	TGTGCCAGCAGCGGGAGCGGGGTTCCAATGGATACGCAGTATTTT
TRBV10-3	NA	TRBD2	TRBJ2-5	CAIMKGEGLGETQYF	TGTGCCATCATGAAAGGGGAGGGCCTTGGAGAGACCCAGTACTTC
TRBV7-9	NA	NA	TRBJ2-1	CASSPRTGSYNEQFF	TGTGCCAGCAGCCCCCGTACAGGGTCCTACAATGAGCAGTTCTTC
TRBV27	NA	TRBD2	TRBJ2-7	CASSLSRGTKTYEQYF	TGTGCCAGCAGTTTATCCCGGGGGACTAAGACCTACGAGCAGTACTTC
TRBV11-2	NA	NA	TRBJ2-3	CASSGGYTQYF	TGTGCCAGCAGCGGCGGGTATACGCAGTATTTT
TRBV6-1	NA	NA	TRBJ2-1	CASEGNEQFF	TGTGCCAGTGAAGGGAATGAGCAGTTCTTC
TRBV13	NA	TRBD1	TRBJ1-2	CASRTTGVSSHNGYTF	TGTGCCAGCAGAACCACAGGGGTGTCATCGCACAATGGCTACACCTTC
TRBV27	NA	NA	TRBJ1-6	CASLPRRSSYNSPLHF	TGTGCCAGCCTACCGAGACGGAGCTCCTATAATTCACCCCTCCACTTT
TRBV9	NA	NA	TRBJ1-3	CASSETGNTIYF	TGTGCCAGCAGCGAGACGGGAAACACCATATATTTT
TRBV15	few	TRBD2	TRBJ2-4	CATSRTGLAGPTIQYF	TGTGCCACCAGCAGGACGGGACTAGCGGGGCCCACCATTCAGTACTTC
TRBV7-9	NA	NA	TRBJ1-1	CASSLAAANTEAFF	TGTGCCAGCAGCTTAGCTGCAGCGAACACTGAAGCTTTCTTT
TRBV5-6	NA	NA	TRBJ2-7	CASSLASTGLWQYF	TGTGCCAGCAGCTTGGCTTCAACGGGACTGTGGCAGTACTTC
TRBV28	NA	TRBD2	TRBJ2-3	CASSTWTSGRGSTDTQYF	TGTGCCAGCAGCACTTGGACTAGCGGGAGGGGGAGCACAGATACGCAGTATTTT
TRBV9	NA	TRBD2	TRBJ2-3	CASSLDSGSADTQYF	TGTGCCAGCAGCCTAGACAGCGGGAGTGCAGATACGCAGTATTTT
TRBV11-3	NA	NA	TRBJ1-1	CASSPRMNTEAFF	TGTGCCAGCAGCCCCCGAATGAACACTGAAGCTTTCTTT
TRBV2	NA	NA	TRBJ2-7	CASSEGRAAYEQYF	TGTGCCAGCAGTGAGGGGCGGGCCGCCTACGAGCAGTACTTC
TRBV7-6	once	TRBD2	TRBJ2-2	CASSLEAFNGLAGGTGELFF	TGTGCCAGCAGCTTAGAGGCCTTTAACGGACTAGCGGGGGGCACCGGGGAGCTGTTTTTT
TRBV6-1	NA	NA	TRBJ2-3	CASSEGTVSTDTQYF	TGTGCCAGCAGTGAGGGGACTGTAAGCACAGATACGCAGTATTTT
TRBV27	many	NA	TRBJ1-3	CASTLPGVIYF	TGTGCCAGCACCCTACCGGGGGTCATATATTTT
TRBV9	once	TRBD1	TRBJ2-7	CASSQGTGGYEQYF	TGTGCCAGCAGCCAAGGGACAGGAGGATACGAGCAGTACTTC
TRBV27	NA	NA	TRBJ2-7	CASSPRTSTYEQYF	TGTGCCAGCAGTCCCAGGACAAGTACCTACGAGCAGTACTTC
TRBV5-6	NA	NA	TRBJ2-7	CASSLSIHYEQYF	TGTGCCAGCAGCTTGTCGATACACTACGAGCAGTACTTC
TRBV27	NA	TRBD1	TRBJ2-7	CASSFSGTGLTYEQYF	TGTGCCAGCAGTTTTTCCGGGACAGGGTTAACCTACGAGCAGTACTTC
TRBV5-4	few	NA	TRBJ2-6	CASSLVPSGANVLTF	TGTGCCAGCAGCTTGGTCCCGTCCGGGGCCAACGTCCTGACTTTC
TRBV15	NA	NA	TRBJ1-3	CATSRERTPLEGNTIYF	TGTGCCACCAGCAGAGAGAGAACCCCGTTGGAAGGAAACACCATATATTTT
TRBV12-5	NA	NA	TRBJ2-1	CASGLVVGVSLYNEQFF	TGTGCTAGTGGTTTGGTGGTAGGGGTGAGCCTCTACAATGAGCAGTTCTTC
TRBV25-1	NA	NA	TRBJ2-7	CASSDRGGTYEQYF	TGTGCCAGCAGTGACAGGGGGGGTACCTACGAGCAGTACTTC
TRBV28	NA	NA	TRBJ2-7	CASSPGIGSMSYEQYF	TGTGCCAGCAGCCCCGGGATAGGCTCCATGTCCTACGAGCAGTACTTC
TRBV6-5	NA	NA	TRBJ1-6	CASSYQEEGDSPLHF	TGTGCCAGCAGTTACCAGGAGGAAGGGGATTCACCCCTCCACTTT